Listed below are T cell receptor beta chains from one sample, sequenced in a study of blood T cell repertoires in COVID-19. Profiled with immunoSEQ multiplex PCR; TCRdb holds only in-frame clones, not every one. This sample has over 150,000 clones; 80% to 90% occur once, and the top ten carry about 2%. Sequencing input: peripheral blood. Every receptor here comes from a woman older than 75 with acute or convalescent COVID-19. CDR3s include the opening cysteine and the closing phenylalanine or tryptophan. D genes are given only for firm matches. Not every row has a clone size; where given, it reads once, few, many or a size class.

J gene: TRBJ2-1; V gene: TRBV5-4; D gene: TRBD1; clone size: -; CDR3 protein: CASSRDRGPYNEQFF; CDR3 DNA: TGTGCCAGCAGCCGGGACAGGGGCCCATACAATGAGCAGTTCTTC
J gene: TRBJ1-1; V gene: TRBV5-1; D gene: -; clone size: -; CDR3 protein: CASARAGGEILNTEAFF; CDR3 DNA: TGCGCCAGCGCTAGGGCTGGGGGCGAGATATTGAACACTGAAGCTTTCTTT
J gene: TRBJ2-4; V gene: TRBV5-1; D gene: -; clone size: -; CDR3 protein: CASSLNRETAKNIQYF; CDR3 DNA: TGCGCCAGCAGCTTAAACAGGGAAACAGCCAAAAACATTCAGTACTTC
J gene: TRBJ2-2; V gene: TRBV9; D gene: TRBD2; clone size: -; CDR3 protein: CASSSSPSRLASDTGELFF; CDR3 DNA: TGTGCCAGCAGCTCCTCCCCCTCTCGACTAGCCTCGGACACCGGGGAGCTGTTTTTT
J gene: TRBJ2-5; V gene: TRBV6-2/TRBV6-3; D gene: TRBD2; clone size: -; CDR3 protein: CASSSVAGGKETQYF; CDR3 DNA: TGTGCCAGCAGTTCGGTGGCGGGGGGTAAAGAGACCCAGTACTTC
J gene: TRBJ2-3; V gene: TRBV28; D gene: -; clone size: few; CDR3 protein: CATQGVDTDTQYF; CDR3 DNA: TGTGCCACGCAGGGTGTTGACACAGATACGCAGTATTTT
J gene: TRBJ1-6; V gene: TRBV19; D gene: -; clone size: -; CDR3 protein: CASSKQGWSNSPLHF; CDR3 DNA: TGTGCCAGTAGTAAACAGGGTTGGAGTAATTCACCCCTCCACTTT
J gene: TRBJ2-3; V gene: TRBV19; D gene: TRBD1; clone size: -; CDR3 protein: CASSIGGTGGADTQYF; CDR3 DNA: TGTGCCAGTAGTATTGGCGGGACAGGGGGCGCAGATACGCAGTATTTT
J gene: TRBJ1-2; V gene: TRBV5-1; D gene: -; clone size: -; CDR3 protein: CASSLNGAGYGYTF; CDR3 DNA: TGCGCCAGCAGCTTGAATGGGGCAGGCTATGGCTACACCTTC
J gene: TRBJ1-4; V gene: TRBV6-5; D gene: TRBD1; clone size: -; CDR3 protein: CASSQRQGRGEKLFF; CDR3 DNA: TGTGCCAGCAGTCAAAGACAGGGGCGGGGAGAAAAACTGTTTTTT
J gene: TRBJ2-7; V gene: TRBV7-8; D gene: -; clone size: -; CDR3 protein: CASSLGTFNEQYF; CDR3 DNA: TGTGCCAGCAGCTTAGGGACTTTCAACGAGCAGTACTTC
J gene: TRBJ2-7; V gene: TRBV30; D gene: TRBD1; clone size: once; CDR3 protein: CAWSKNRGPYEQYF; CDR3 DNA: TGTGCCTGGAGTAAAAACAGGGGGCCTTACGAGCAGTACTTC
J gene: TRBJ1-1; V gene: TRBV5-5; D gene: -; clone size: -; CDR3 protein: CASSHPGQNTEAFF; CDR3 DNA: TGTGCCAGCAGCCATCCGGGACAGAACACTGAAGCTTTCTTT
J gene: TRBJ1-6; V gene: TRBV28; D gene: -; clone size: -; CDR3 protein: CASGRVSSYNSPLHF; CDR3 DNA: TGTGCCAGCGGGAGGGTAAGCTCCTATAATTCACCCCTCCACTTT
J gene: TRBJ1-3; V gene: TRBV5-1; D gene: -; clone size: -; CDR3 protein: CASSLGQPKLGNTIYF; CDR3 DNA: TGCGCCAGCAGCTTGGGACAGCCGAAGTTGGGAAACACCATATATTTT
J gene: TRBJ2-3; V gene: TRBV9; D gene: TRBD2; clone size: many; CDR3 protein: CASSVGGAGGVDTQYF; CDR3 DNA: TGTGCCAGCAGCGTAGGAGGAGCGGGGGGGGTAGATACGCAGTATTTT
J gene: TRBJ1-5; V gene: TRBV19; D gene: TRBD1; clone size: -; CDR3 protein: CASSTGTVSNQPQHF; CDR3 DNA: TGTGCCAGTAGTACCGGGACAGTTAGCAATCAGCCCCAGCATTTT
J gene: TRBJ2-7; V gene: TRBV7-2; D gene: -; clone size: -; CDR3 protein: CASSTQGRAHYEQYF; CDR3 DNA: TGTGCCAGCAGCACACAGGGAAGGGCTCATTACGAGCAGTACTTC
J gene: TRBJ2-7; V gene: TRBV5-6; D gene: -; clone size: -; CDR3 protein: CASSFQGISYEQYF; CDR3 DNA: TGTGCCAGCAGCTTTCAGGGGATCTCCTACGAGCAGTACTTC
J gene: TRBJ2-7; V gene: TRBV6-5; D gene: TRBD2; clone size: -; CDR3 protein: CASRPVAGGIYEQYF; CDR3 DNA: TGTGCCAGCAGACCGGTAGCGGGGGGGATATACGAGCAGTACTTC
J gene: TRBJ2-7; V gene: TRBV30; D gene: -; clone size: -; CDR3 protein: CAWSVPPTGEQYF; CDR3 DNA: TGTGCCTGGAGTGTACCGCCGACGGGTGAGCAGTACTTC
J gene: TRBJ1-5; V gene: TRBV6-6; D gene: TRBD1; clone size: -; CDR3 protein: CASSLGQGRSNQPQHF; CDR3 DNA: TGTGCCAGCAGTTTAGGACAGGGGAGGAGCAATCAGCCCCAGCATTTT
J gene: TRBJ2-1; V gene: TRBV4-1; D gene: TRBD2; clone size: -; CDR3 protein: CASSQGTSGRLSYNEQFF; CDR3 DNA: TGCGCCAGCAGCCAAGGAACTAGCGGGAGGCTCTCCTACAATGAGCAGTTCTTC
J gene: TRBJ2-3; V gene: TRBV4-1; D gene: TRBD1; clone size: once; CDR3 protein: CASSQAGGGFTDTQYF; CDR3 DNA: TGCGCCAGCAGCCAAGCAGGGGGCGGGTTCACAGATACGCAGTATTTT
J gene: TRBJ1-2; V gene: TRBV15; D gene: -; clone size: -; CDR3 protein: CATSGSGSRLVYTF; CDR3 DNA: TGTGCCACCAGCGGTAGCGGTTCCCGGTTGGTCTACACCTTC
J gene: TRBJ1-3; V gene: TRBV3-1/TRBV3-2; D gene: TRBD1; clone size: -; CDR3 protein: CASSQDPWTGRPGNTIYF; CDR3 DNA: TGTGCCAGCAGCCAAGATCCCTGGACAGGACGTCCTGGAAACACCATATATTTT
J gene: TRBJ2-1; V gene: TRBV5-1; D gene: -; clone size: -; CDR3 protein: CATRDSTYNEQFF; CDR3 DNA: TGCGCCACCCGGGACTCGACCTACAATGAGCAGTTCTTC
J gene: TRBJ2-1; V gene: TRBV5-1; D gene: TRBD1; clone size: -; CDR3 protein: CASSQNDRDYNEQFF; CDR3 DNA: TGCGCCAGCAGCCAAAATGACAGGGACTACAATGAGCAGTTCTTC
J gene: TRBJ2-1; V gene: TRBV6-2/TRBV6-3; D gene: TRBD1; clone size: -; CDR3 protein: CASSYSSGTGYNEQFF; CDR3 DNA: TGTGCCAGCAGTTACTCGAGCGGGACAGGGTACAATGAGCAGTTCTTC
J gene: TRBJ1-1; V gene: TRBV5-4; D gene: -; clone size: -; CDR3 protein: CASSFYAEAFF; CDR3 DNA: TGTGCCAGCAGCTTCTATGCCGAAGCTTTCTTT
J gene: TRBJ2-7; V gene: TRBV6-5; D gene: TRBD2; clone size: once; CDR3 protein: CASSIGREQYF; CDR3 DNA: TGTGCCAGCAGTATCGGGAGGGAGCAGTACTTC
J gene: TRBJ2-1; V gene: TRBV7-3; D gene: TRBD2; clone size: -; CDR3 protein: CASSLLAGEMGAQFF; CDR3 DNA: TGTGCCAGCAGCTTACTAGCGGGGGAAATGGGCGCTCAGTTCTTC
J gene: TRBJ1-1; V gene: TRBV2; D gene: -; clone size: -; CDR3 protein: CASSDRLPNTEAFF; CDR3 DNA: TGTGCCAGCAGTGATAGACTCCCCAACACTGAAGCTTTCTTT
J gene: TRBJ1-2; V gene: TRBV10-2; D gene: TRBD1; clone size: -; CDR3 protein: CASKQGAEHGYTF; CDR3 DNA: TGCGCCAGCAAACAGGGGGCGGAACATGGCTACACCTTC
J gene: TRBJ1-1; V gene: TRBV5-1; D gene: TRBD1; clone size: -; CDR3 protein: CASSARQGGTEAFF; CDR3 DNA: TGCGCCAGCAGCGCGCGACAGGGGGGTACTGAAGCTTTCTTT
J gene: TRBJ1-2; V gene: TRBV4-1; D gene: TRBD1; clone size: -; CDR3 protein: CASSQDARGRDYGYTF; CDR3 DNA: TGCGCCAGCAGCCAAGATGCGAGGGGGCGCGACTATGGCTACACCTTC
J gene: TRBJ1-2; V gene: TRBV6-5; D gene: TRBD1; clone size: -; CDR3 protein: CASSPDRGGNGYTF; CDR3 DNA: TGTGCCAGCAGCCCGGACAGGGGAGGGAATGGCTACACCTTC
J gene: TRBJ2-7; V gene: TRBV29-1; D gene: -; clone size: -; CDR3 protein: CSGLDPTSLEQYF; CDR3 DNA: TGCAGCGGGTTAGATCCTACGAGTTTGGAGCAGTACTTC
J gene: TRBJ1-4; V gene: TRBV5-1; D gene: -; clone size: -; CDR3 protein: CASSLDGATNEKLFF; CDR3 DNA: TGCGCCAGCAGCTTGGATGGGGCGACTAATGAAAAACTGTTTTTT
J gene: TRBJ2-2; V gene: TRBV2; D gene: -; clone size: -; CDR3 protein: CASSVAGMKSGELFF; CDR3 DNA: TGTGCCAGCAGTGTGGCAGGGATGAAGTCCGGGGAGCTGTTTTTT
J gene: TRBJ2-3; V gene: TRBV11-3; D gene: TRBD2; clone size: -; CDR3 protein: CASSLVAGADTQYF; CDR3 DNA: TGTGCCAGCAGCTTAGTAGCGGGAGCAGATACGCAGTATTTT
J gene: TRBJ1-1; V gene: TRBV19; D gene: -; clone size: -; CDR3 protein: CASSIQPGGNTEAFF; CDR3 DNA: TGTGCCAGTAGTATCCAGCCAGGTGGGAACACTGAAGCTTTCTTT
J gene: TRBJ2-1; V gene: TRBV5-1; D gene: TRBD2; clone size: few; CDR3 protein: CASSKEPSGGANNEQFF; CDR3 DNA: TGCGCCAGCAGCAAGGAGCCAAGCGGGGGGGCGAACAATGAGCAGTTCTTC
J gene: TRBJ1-1; V gene: TRBV27; D gene: TRBD1; clone size: -; CDR3 protein: CASSVTSPGQGMNTEAFF; CDR3 DNA: TGTGCCAGCAGTGTAACATCACCGGGACAGGGTATGAACACTGAAGCTTTCTTT